This T cell receptor (beta chain) derives from a study of vaccination and CD4 T cells after COVID-19. Study-level background: Overlapping SARS-CoV-2, HCoV-NL63, HCoV-OC43 and HCoV-229E spike peptides stimulated the cells.

The sample's treatment: approximately 9-day PBMC culture with coronavirus spike peptide pools or control peptides (ViraFEST assay). Ahead of the COVID-19 pandemic (2011-2018), the CD4+ T cells of the unexposed donor were collected. Under 2.5 million PBMCs were grown per well alongside about 10 IU/ml IL-2 and about 9.3 ug/ml peptide pools. Fresh medium (containing IL-2) replaced half the medium on days 3 and 7. Four cold-coronavirus spikes and SARS-CoV-2 S/N served to probe CD4+ T cells taken from unexposed donors, cells permitting. This clonotype counts as medium-sized. Antigen unknown. Once obtained from cultured CD4+ T cells, the DNA was sequenced using the Oncomine TCR Beta short-read assay. From cultured CD4+ T cells, genomic DNA was extracted. Each CDR3 protein is one row after TCRdb ran MiXCR on the PCR reads. Among more than 6,000 distinct CDR3 sequences listed, around a third were seen once.

CDR3 length: 15 amino acids. The germline V and J ends were trimmed by 7 bases and 4 bases, with 17 bases remaining between them. Germline V gene lookup returns CDR1 MNHEY and CDR2 SVGEGT. This TCR was sampled from a human donor in good health. The sample comprised CD4+ T cells from blood, cultured in vitro. This chain joins TRBV6-2 or TRBV6-3 and TRBJ1-5; D call uncertain. The chain's CDR3 is CASTKAAAPNQPQHF. The CDR3 DNA reads as TGTGCCAGCACAAAGGCCGCAGCGCCGAATCAGCCCCAGCATTTT.